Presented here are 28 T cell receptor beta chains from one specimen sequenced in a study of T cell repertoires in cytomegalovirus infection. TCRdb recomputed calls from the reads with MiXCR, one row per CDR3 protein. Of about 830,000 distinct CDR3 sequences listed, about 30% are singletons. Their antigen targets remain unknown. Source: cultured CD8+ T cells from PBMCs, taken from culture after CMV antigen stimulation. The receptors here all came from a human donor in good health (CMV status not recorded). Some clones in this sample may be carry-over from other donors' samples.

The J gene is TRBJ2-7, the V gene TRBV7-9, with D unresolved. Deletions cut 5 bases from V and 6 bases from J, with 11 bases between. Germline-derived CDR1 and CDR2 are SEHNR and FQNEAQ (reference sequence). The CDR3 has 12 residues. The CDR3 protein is CASSIAALEQYF. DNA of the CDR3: TGTGCCAGCAGCATCGCCGCGCTCGAGCAGTACTTC.

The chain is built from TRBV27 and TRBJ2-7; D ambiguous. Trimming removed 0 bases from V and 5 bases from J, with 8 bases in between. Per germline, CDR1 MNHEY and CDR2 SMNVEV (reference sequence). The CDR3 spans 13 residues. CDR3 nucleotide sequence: TGTGCCAGCAGTTTATCGAGGATCCACGAGCAGTACTTC. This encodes CASSLSRIHEQYF.

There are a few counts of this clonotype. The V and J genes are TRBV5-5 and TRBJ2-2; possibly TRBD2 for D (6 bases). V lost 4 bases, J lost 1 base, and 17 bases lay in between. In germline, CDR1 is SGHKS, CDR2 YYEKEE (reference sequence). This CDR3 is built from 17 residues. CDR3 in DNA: TGTGCCAGCAGCGCGAGACGGGAAGCGGGGAACACCGGGGAGCTGTTTTTT. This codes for CASSARREAGNTGELFF. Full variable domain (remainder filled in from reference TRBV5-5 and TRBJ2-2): DAGVTQSPTHLIKTRGQQVTLRCSPISGHKSVSWYQQVLGQGPQFIFQYYEKEERGRGNFPDRFSARQFPNYSSELNVNALLLGDSALYLCASSARREAGNTGELFFGEGSRLTVL.

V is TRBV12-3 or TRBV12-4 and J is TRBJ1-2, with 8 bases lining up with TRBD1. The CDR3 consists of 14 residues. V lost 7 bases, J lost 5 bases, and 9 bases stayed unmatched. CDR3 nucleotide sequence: TGTGCCAGCAAGAAGGGACAGGAGGAGTATGGCTACACCTTC. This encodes CASKKGQEEYGYTF.

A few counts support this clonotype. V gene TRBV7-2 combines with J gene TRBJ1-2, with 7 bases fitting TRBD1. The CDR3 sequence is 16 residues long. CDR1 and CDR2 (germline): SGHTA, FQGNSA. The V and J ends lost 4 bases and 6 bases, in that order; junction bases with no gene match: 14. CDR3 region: CASSSSLDRVRDGYTF. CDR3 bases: TGTGCCAGCAGCTCCTCCCTAGACAGGGTTAGAGATGGCTACACCTTC.

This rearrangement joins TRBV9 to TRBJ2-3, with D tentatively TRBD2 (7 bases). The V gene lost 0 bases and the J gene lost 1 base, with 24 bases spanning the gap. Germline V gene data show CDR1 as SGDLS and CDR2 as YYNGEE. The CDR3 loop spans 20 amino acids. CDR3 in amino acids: CASSVGGGRPAAGGTDTQYF. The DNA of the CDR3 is TGTGCCAGCAGCGTAGGGGGGGGGCGTCCAGCCGCTGGGGGCACAGATACGCAGTATTTT. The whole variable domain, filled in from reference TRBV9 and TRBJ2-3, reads DSGVTQTPKHLITATGQRVTLRCSPRSGDLSVYWYQQSLDQGLQFLIQYYNGEERAKGNILERFSAQQFPDLHSELNLSSLELGDSALYFCASSVGGGRPAAGGTDTQYFGPGTRLTVL.

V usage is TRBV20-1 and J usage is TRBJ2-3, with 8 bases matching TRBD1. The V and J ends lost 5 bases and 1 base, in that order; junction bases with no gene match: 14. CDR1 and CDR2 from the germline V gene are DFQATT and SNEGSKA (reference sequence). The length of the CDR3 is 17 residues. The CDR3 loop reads CSALRGQGARGTDTQYF. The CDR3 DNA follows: TGCAGTGCTCTCCGCGGTCAGGGGGCGCGCGGCACAGATACGCAGTATTTT.

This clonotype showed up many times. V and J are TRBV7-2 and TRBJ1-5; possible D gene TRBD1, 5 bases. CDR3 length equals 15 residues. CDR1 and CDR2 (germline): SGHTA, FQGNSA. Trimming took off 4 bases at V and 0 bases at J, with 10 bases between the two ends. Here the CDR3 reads CASSWGPYSNQPQHF. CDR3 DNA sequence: TGTGCCAGCAGCTGGGGACCTTATAGCAATCAGCCCCAGCATTTT.

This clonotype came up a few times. CDR3 in amino acids: CSGDDWGGMNTEAFF. The CDR3 DNA is TGCAGCGGGGACGATTGGGGGGGTATGAACACTGAAGCTTTCTTT. This chain joins TRBV29-1 and TRBJ1-1; tentatively, D is TRBD1 (5 bases). The CDR3 sequence is 15 residues long. Germline V gene sequence: CDR1 SQVTM, CDR2 ANQGSEA. The V gene lost 7 bases and the J gene lost 0 bases, with 18 bases spanning the gap.

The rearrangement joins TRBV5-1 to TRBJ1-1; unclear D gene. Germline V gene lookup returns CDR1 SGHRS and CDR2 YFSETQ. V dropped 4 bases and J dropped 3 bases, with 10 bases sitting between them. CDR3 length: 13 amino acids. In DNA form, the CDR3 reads TGCGCCAGCAGCATTCGGGCGTACACTGAAGCTTTCTTT. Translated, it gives CASSIRAYTEAFF.

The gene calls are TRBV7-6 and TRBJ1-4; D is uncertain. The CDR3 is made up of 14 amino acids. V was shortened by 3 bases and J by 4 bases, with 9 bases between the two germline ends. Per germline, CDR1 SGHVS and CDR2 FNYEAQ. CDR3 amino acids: CASSLSNLNEKLFF. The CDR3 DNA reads TGTGCCAGCAGCTTGTCCAACCTTAATGAAAAACTGTTTTTT.

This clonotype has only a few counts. In DNA form, the CDR3 reads TGTGCCAGCAGCTTAGTCGAGGGACAGGGGAGGGAGCAGTTCTTC. Encoded protein: CASSLVEGQGREQFF. The genes are TRBV7-6 and TRBJ2-1; 10 bases are a match to TRBD1. V shed 1 base, J shed 10 bases, and the junction held 7 bases outside the gene matches. The germline V gene has CDR1 SGHVS and CDR2 FNYEAQ. The CDR3 covers 15 residues.

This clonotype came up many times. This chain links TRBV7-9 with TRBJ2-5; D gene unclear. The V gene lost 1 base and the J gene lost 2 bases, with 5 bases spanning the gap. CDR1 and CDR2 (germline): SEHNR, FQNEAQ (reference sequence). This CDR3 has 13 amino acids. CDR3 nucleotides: TGTGCCAGCAGCTTAGGGGTTCAAGAGACCCAGTACTTC. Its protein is CASSLGVQETQYF. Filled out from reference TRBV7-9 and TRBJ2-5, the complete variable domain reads DTGVSQNPRHKITKRGQNVTFRCDPISEHNRLYWYRQTLGQGPEFLTYFQNEAQLEKSRLLSDRFSAERPKGSFSTLEIQRTEQGDSAMYLCASSLGVQETQYFGPGTRLLVL.

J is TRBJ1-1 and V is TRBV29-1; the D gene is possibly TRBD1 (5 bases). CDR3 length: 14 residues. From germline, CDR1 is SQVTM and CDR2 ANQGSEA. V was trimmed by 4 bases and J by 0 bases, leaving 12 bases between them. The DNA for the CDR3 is TGCAGCGTTGGAGGGGCCCTTGTGAACACTGAAGCTTTCTTT. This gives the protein CSVGGALVNTEAFF.

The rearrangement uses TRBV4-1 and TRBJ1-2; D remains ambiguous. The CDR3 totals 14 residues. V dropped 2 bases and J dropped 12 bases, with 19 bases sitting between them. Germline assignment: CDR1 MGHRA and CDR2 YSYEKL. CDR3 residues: CASSQTESDVENTF. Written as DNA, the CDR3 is TGCGCCAGCAGCCAAACGGAGAGCGATGTTGAAAACACCTTC.

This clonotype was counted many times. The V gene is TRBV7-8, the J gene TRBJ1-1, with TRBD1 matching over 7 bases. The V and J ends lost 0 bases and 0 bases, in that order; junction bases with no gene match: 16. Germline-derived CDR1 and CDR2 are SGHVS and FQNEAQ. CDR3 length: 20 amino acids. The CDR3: CASSLASPRTGRAMNTEAFF. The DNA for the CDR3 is TGTGCCAGCAGCTTAGCCTCCCCCCGGACAGGCCGGGCCATGAACACTGAAGCTTTCTTT.

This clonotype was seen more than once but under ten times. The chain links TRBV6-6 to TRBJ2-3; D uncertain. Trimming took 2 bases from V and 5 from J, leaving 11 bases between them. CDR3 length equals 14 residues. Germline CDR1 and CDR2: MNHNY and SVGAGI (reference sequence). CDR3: CASSYEGSQDTQYF. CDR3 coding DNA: TGTGCCAGCAGTTACGAAGGGTCGCAAGATACGCAGTATTTT.

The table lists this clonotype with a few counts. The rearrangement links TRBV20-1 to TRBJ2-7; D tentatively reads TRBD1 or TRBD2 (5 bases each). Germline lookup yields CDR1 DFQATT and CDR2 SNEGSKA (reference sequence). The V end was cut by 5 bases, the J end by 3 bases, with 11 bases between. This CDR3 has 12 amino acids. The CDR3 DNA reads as TGCAGTGCTCGGGACCGCGGCTACGAGCAGTACTTC. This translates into CSARDRGYEQYF.

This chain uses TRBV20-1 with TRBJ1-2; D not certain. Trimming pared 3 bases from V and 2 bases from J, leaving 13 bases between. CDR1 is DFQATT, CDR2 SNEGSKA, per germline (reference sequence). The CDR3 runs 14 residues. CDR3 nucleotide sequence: TGCAGTGCTAGGGGAAGCAAAGTGAACTATGGCTACACCTTC. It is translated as CSARGSKVNYGYTF.

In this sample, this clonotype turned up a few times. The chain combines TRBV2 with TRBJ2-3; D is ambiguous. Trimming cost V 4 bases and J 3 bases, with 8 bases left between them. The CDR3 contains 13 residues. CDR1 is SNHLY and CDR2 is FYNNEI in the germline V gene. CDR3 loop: CASSGKRTDTQYF. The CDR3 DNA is TGTGCCAGCAGTGGGAAGAGGACAGATACGCAGTATTTT.

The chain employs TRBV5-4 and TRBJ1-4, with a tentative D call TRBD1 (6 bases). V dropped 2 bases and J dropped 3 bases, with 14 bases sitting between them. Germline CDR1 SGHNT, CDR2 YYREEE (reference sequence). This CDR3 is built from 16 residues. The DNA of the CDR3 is TGTGCCAGCAGCTTCGATCGGACAGCAGCTAATGAAAAACTGTTTTTT. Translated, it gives CASSFDRTAANEKLFF.

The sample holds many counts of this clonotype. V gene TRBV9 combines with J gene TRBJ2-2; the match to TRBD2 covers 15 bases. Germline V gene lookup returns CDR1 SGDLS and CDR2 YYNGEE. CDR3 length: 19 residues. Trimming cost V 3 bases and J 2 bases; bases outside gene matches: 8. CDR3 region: CASSAPGLAGGLNTGELFF. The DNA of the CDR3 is TGTGCCAGCAGCGCCCCGGGACTAGCGGGGGGTCTCAACACCGGGGAGCTGTTTTTT.

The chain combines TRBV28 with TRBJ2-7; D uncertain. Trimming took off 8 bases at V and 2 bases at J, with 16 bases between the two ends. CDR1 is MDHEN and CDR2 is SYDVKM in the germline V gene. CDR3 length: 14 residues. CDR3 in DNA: TGTGCCAGCTCTCAAAACGAAAGTCCCTACGAGCAGTACGTC. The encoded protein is CASSQNESPYEQYV.

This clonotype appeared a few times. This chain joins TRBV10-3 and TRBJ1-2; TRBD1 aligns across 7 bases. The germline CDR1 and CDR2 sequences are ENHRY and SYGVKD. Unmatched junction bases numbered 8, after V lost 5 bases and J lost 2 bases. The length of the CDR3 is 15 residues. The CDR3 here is CAISTGDSLNYGYTF. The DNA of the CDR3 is TGTGCCATCAGTACCGGGGACAGCCTCAACTATGGCTACACCTTC.

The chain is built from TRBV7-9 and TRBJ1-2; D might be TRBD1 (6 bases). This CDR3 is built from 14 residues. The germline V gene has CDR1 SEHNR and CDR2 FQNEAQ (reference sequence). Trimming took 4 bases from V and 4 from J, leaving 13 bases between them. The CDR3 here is CASSSGDRLYGYTF. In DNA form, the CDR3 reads TGTGCCAGCAGCTCAGGTGACAGGCTCTATGGCTACACCTTC.

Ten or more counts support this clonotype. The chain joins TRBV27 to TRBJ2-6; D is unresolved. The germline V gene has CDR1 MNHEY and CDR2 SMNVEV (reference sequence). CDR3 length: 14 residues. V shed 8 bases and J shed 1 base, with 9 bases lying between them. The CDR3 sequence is CASSLSSGANVLTF. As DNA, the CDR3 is TGTGCCAGCTCTTTATCTTCTGGGGCCAACGTCCTGACTTTC. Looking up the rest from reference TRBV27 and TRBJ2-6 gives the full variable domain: EAQVTQNPRYLITVTGKKLTVTCSQNMNHEYMSWYRQDPGLGLRQIYYSMNVEVTDKGDVPEGYKVSRKEKRNFPLILESPSPNQTSLYFCASSLSSGANVLTFGAGSRLTVL.

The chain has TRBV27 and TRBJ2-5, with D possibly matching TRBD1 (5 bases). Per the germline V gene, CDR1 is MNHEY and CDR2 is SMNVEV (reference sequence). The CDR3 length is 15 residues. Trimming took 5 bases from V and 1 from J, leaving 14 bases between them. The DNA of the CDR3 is TGTGCCAGCAGTAATAAGGGGTGGTCCCAAGAGACCCAGTACTTC. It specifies CASSNKGWSQETQYF.

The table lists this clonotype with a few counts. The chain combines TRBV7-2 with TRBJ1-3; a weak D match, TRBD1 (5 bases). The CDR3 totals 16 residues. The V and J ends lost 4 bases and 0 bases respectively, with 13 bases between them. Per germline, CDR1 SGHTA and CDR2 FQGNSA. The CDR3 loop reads CASSSLTASSGNTIYF. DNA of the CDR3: TGTGCCAGCAGCTCCCTGACAGCGTCCTCTGGAAACACCATATATTTT.